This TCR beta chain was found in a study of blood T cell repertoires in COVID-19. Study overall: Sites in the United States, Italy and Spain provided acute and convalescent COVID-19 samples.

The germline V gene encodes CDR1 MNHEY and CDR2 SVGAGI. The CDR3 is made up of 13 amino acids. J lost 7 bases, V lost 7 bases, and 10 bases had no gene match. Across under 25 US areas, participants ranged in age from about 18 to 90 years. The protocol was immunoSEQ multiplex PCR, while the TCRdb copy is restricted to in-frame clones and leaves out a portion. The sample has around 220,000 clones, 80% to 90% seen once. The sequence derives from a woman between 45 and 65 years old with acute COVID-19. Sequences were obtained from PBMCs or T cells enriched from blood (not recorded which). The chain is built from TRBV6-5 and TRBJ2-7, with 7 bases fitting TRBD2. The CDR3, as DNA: TGTGCCAGCATGTTAGCGGGCGCGGGGGAGCAGTACTTC. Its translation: CASMLAGAGEQYF.